These 24 T cell receptor beta chains were sequenced from one sample in a study of immune evolution from preneoplasia to lung adenocarcinoma. Profiled with immunoSEQ multiplex PCR; TCRdb holds only in-frame clones, not every one. The sample contains 9,500 to 13,000 clones, about 80% of which appear only once. The sample comprised FFPE minimally invasive lung adenocarcinoma tissue. The receptors were gathered from a person aged 65-85 years with lung adenocarcinoma.

V usage is TRBV30 and J usage is TRBJ2-3; no firm D call. Trimming cost V 1 base and J 4 bases, with 9 bases left between them. The CDR3 is 13 amino acids. From germline, CDR1 is GTSNPN and CDR2 SVGIG (reference sequence). The DNA for the CDR3 is TGTGCCTGGAGTGACAGACAAGCAGATACGCAGTATTTT. Protein: CAWSDRQADTQYF.

The CDR3 DNA sequence: TGCAGTGACATACTCGGCGAGCAGTACTTC. It codes for CSDILGEQYF. The chain uses TRBV20-1 and TRBJ2-7; the D is unclear. There are 10 residues in the CDR3. Per germline, CDR1 DFQATT and CDR2 SNEGSKA (reference sequence). Trimming removed 7 bases at V and 6 bases at J, with 10 bases between.

As to this clone: The sample carries other DNA sequences with the same CDR3. The rearrangement links TRBV4-1 to TRBJ1-2, with a tentative D call TRBD1 (5 bases). The germline V and J ends were trimmed by 1 base and 7 bases, with 19 bases remaining between them. The CDR3 is 16 amino acids. Per the germline V gene, CDR1 is MGHRA and CDR2 is YSYEKL. CDR3 loop: CASSQVHSGLSRGYTF. As DNA, the CDR3 is TGCGCCAGCAGCCAAGTCCATTCAGGGTTAAGTCGTGGCTACACCTTC.

The CDR3 DNA sequence: TGTGCCAGCTTCCGGGACAGTAACACAGATACGCAGTATTTT. Translation: CASFRDSNTDTQYF. The chain joins TRBV7-9 to TRBJ2-3; 7 bases align to TRBD1. Per the germline V gene, CDR1 is SEHNR and CDR2 is FQNEAQ (reference sequence). The CDR3 consists of 14 residues. V dropped 8 bases and J dropped 2; count of bases not matched to a gene: 7.

DNA for the CDR3: TGCGCCAGCAGCATCAACCCAGGGAACACTGAAGCTTTCTTT. Its protein product is CASSINPGNTEAFF. The chain recombines TRBV5-1 with TRBJ1-1; no clear D gene. The V end was cut by 4 bases, the J end by 1 base, with 11 bases between. The V gene's germline CDR1 is SGHRS and CDR2 YFSETQ. The CDR3 spans 14 residues.

This chain joins TRBV9 and TRBJ2-7, with D tentatively TRBD1 (6 bases). Trimming pared 2 bases from V and 3 bases from J, leaving 15 bases between. Germline V gene lookup returns CDR1 SGDLS and CDR2 YYNGEE. This CDR3 comprises 15 residues. The CDR3 DNA sequence: TGTGCCAGCAGCGTGGGGACGGACAGCTTCTACGAGCAGTACTTC. It yields the protein CASSVGTDSFYEQYF.

This chain uses TRBV2 with TRBJ2-5, with D possibly TRBD1 on 6 matching bases. V was cut by 3 bases and J by 2 bases, with 10 bases left in between. Germline V lookup: CDR1 SNHLY, CDR2 FYNNEI. The CDR3 is 14 residues long. As DNA, the CDR3 is TGTGCCAGCAGTGAGCTGGACAGTCAAGAGACCCAGTACTTC. It yields the protein CASSELDSQETQYF.

J is TRBJ1-1 and V is TRBV5-1, with 9 positions matching TRBD1. The CDR3 is 15 amino acids. The germline gives CDR1 SGHRS, CDR2 YFSETQ. Unmatched junction bases numbered 11, after V lost 4 bases and J lost 7 bases. The CDR3 sequence is CASSRSGTGSGEAFF. CDR3 coding DNA: TGCGCCAGCAGCCGATCCGGGACAGGGTCCGGTGAAGCTTTCTTT.

The chain couples TRBV19 to TRBJ1-1; 7 nucleotides agree with TRBD1. J was trimmed by 6 bases and V by 6 bases; bases with no gene match: 4. Germline V gene lookup returns CDR1 LNHDA and CDR2 SQIVND (reference sequence). The CDR3 length is 12 residues. CDR3 residues: CASRDQGAEAFF. The CDR3 nucleotides read TGTGCCAGTAGGGACCAGGGGGCTGAAGCTTTCTTT.

The V gene is TRBV5-6, the J gene TRBJ1-4; TRBD1 agrees at 7 bases. J gave up 5 bases and V 1 base, and 5 bases lay outside the gene matches. The CDR3 totals 15 residues. CDR1 and CDR2 (germline): SGHDT, YYEEEE. CDR3: CASSLRRQGNEKLFF. The CDR3 nucleotides read TGTGCCAGCAGCTTGAGGAGACAGGGAAATGAAAAACTGTTTTTT.

This rearrangement joins TRBV30 to TRBJ1-1; D possibly corresponds to TRBD1 (5 bases). The CDR3 is 13 amino acids. In germline, CDR1 is GTSNPN, CDR2 SVGIG (reference sequence). Trimming took 3 bases from V and 0 from J, leaving 8 bases between them. CDR3: CAWRSGMNTEAFF. CDR3 bases: TGTGCCTGGAGATCAGGGATGAACACTGAAGCTTTCTTT.

The chain recombines TRBV19 with TRBJ1-2; TRBD1 matches at 8 bases. The V and J ends lost 8 bases and 7 bases, in that order; junction bases with no gene match: 6. The CDR3 length is 12 residues. Per germline, CDR1 LNHDA and CDR2 SQIVND (reference sequence). CDR3 nucleotides: TGTGCCAGTTTCCGAGACAGGGGTGGCTACACCTTC. Its translation is CASFRDRGGYTF.

The chain has TRBV30 and TRBJ1-4; D possibly corresponds to TRBD1 (5 bases). The germline gives CDR1 GTSNPN, CDR2 SVGIG (reference sequence). The V end was cut by 0 bases, the J end by 8 bases, with 16 bases between. The CDR3 length is 15 residues. The CDR3 is CAWSVHGAKEEKLFF. The CDR3 bases are TGTGCCTGGAGTGTACATGGGGCTAAGGAAGAAAAACTGTTTTTT.

The rearrangement uses TRBV27 and TRBJ1-6; D is possibly TRBD1 (5 bases). V was clipped by 2 bases and J by 8 bases, with 13 bases between them. This CDR3 contains 15 residues. The germline V gene encodes CDR1 MNHEY and CDR2 SMNVEV (reference sequence). CDR3: CASSLSYMGHSPLHF. The CDR3 nucleotides read TGTGCCAGCAGTTTAAGTTATATGGGGCATTCACCCCTCCACTTT.

This clone appeared a few times. The chain recombines TRBV7-9 with TRBJ1-2; perhaps TRBD1 as D (5 bases). CDR1 is SEHNR and CDR2 is FQNEAQ in the germline V gene (reference sequence). Trimming removed 1 base from V and 2 bases from J, with 11 bases in between. This CDR3 contains 15 residues. CDR3 nucleotide sequence: TGTGCCAGCAGCTTAGTAGGGGAGGAGAACTATGGCTACACCTTC. This sequence encodes CASSLVGEENYGYTF.

CDR3 sequence reads: CASSEELAAAYEQYF. CDR3 in DNA: TGTGCCAGCAGTGAAGAGCTAGCGGCCGCCTACGAGCAGTACTTC. The chain links TRBV6-1 to TRBJ2-7; 7 nucleotides agree with TRBD2. Looked up from germline, CDR1 is MNHNS and CDR2 is SASEGT. V dropped 1 base and J dropped 2; count of bases not matched to a gene: 5. The CDR3 spans 15 residues.

The chain has TRBV19 and TRBJ1-6; no clear D gene. The germline V and J ends were trimmed by 6 bases and 0 bases, with 6 bases remaining between them. The CDR3 covers 14 residues. Germline values: CDR1 LNHDA, CDR2 SQIVND (reference sequence). CDR3: CASRTFSYNSPLHF. The DNA of the CDR3 is TGTGCCAGTAGAACATTCTCCTATAATTCACCCCTCCACTTT.

The chain couples TRBV29-1 to TRBJ1-1, with TRBD1 matching 9 bases. Trimming took 5 bases from V and 5 from J; bases not matched to a gene: 12. The CDR3 runs 15 residues. From germline, CDR1 is SQVTM and CDR2 ANQGSEA. The CDR3 nucleotides read TGCAGCGTTTATCCGGGACAGGGACCGTGGACTGAAGCTTTCTTT. Its translation is CSVYPGQGPWTEAFF.

The sample holds one count of this clone. The V call is TRBV9, the J call TRBJ2-7, with TRBD2 matching over 12 bases. Germline V lookup: CDR1 SGDLS, CDR2 YYNGEE. The ends lost 4 bases at V and 2 bases at J; junction bases unmatched: 4. The CDR3 has 15 amino acids. The CDR3 protein is CASSLRTSGTYEQYF. In DNA, the CDR3 is TGTGCCAGCAGCTTGCGGACTAGCGGGACCTACGAGCAGTACTTC.

The chain is built from TRBV4-2 and TRBJ2-2; 7 bases align to TRBD2. This CDR3 spans 18 amino acids. CDR1 and CDR2 (germline): LGHNA, YNFKEQ. The J segment lost 7 bases and the V segment lost 1 base, leaving 15 bases of the junction unmatched. CDR3 amino acids: CASSQVSSGGIPFGELFF. The CDR3 region has the DNA TGTGCCAGCAGCCAAGTGTCTAGCGGAGGTATCCCCTTCGGGGAGCTGTTTTTT.

This chain joins TRBV27 and TRBJ1-1, with TRBD1 matching over 8 bases. J gave up 3 bases and V 6 bases, and 6 bases lay outside the gene matches. CDR3 length: 14 residues. Per germline, CDR1 MNHEY and CDR2 SMNVEV (reference sequence). CDR3 region: CASRKQGEHTEAFF. For the CDR3, the DNA is TGTGCCAGCAGAAAACAGGGGGAGCACACTGAAGCTTTCTTT.

The DNA of the CDR3 is TGCGCCAGCAGCTTGGGACAGGGGGCAAGACAAGAGACCCAGTACTTC. Translating it yields CASSLGQGARQETQYF. This chain links TRBV5-1 with TRBJ2-5, with TRBD1 identical over 10 bases. Germline-derived CDR1 and CDR2 are SGHRS and YFSETQ. The CDR3 runs to 16 residues. V gave up 0 bases and J gave up 2 bases; unmatched junction bases: 4.

This clone came up once. The V and J genes are TRBV9 and TRBJ2-2; unclear D gene. Germline assignment: CDR1 SGDLS and CDR2 YYNGEE. Trimming cost V 3 bases and J 0 bases, with 15 bases left between them. There are 17 residues in the CDR3. The CDR3: CASSGTYTNPNTGELFF. The CDR3 nucleotides are TGTGCCAGCAGCGGAACTTATACAAACCCGAACACCGGGGAGCTGTTTTTT.

This CDR3 reads CASSQQEGDTQYF. Written as DNA, the CDR3 is TGTGCCAGCAGCCAACAGGAAGGCGATACGCAGTATTTT. The chain couples TRBV14 to TRBJ2-3; D call uncertain. CDR1 is SGHDN and CDR2 is FVKESK in the germline V gene. V was pared by 2 bases and J by 6 bases, with 9 bases between. CDR3 length equals 13 residues.